These 23 T cell receptor beta chains were all obtained from the same sample, sequenced in a study of T-cell memory formation after mild COVID-19. TCRdb passed the 5' RACE reads through MiXCR, listing each CDR3 protein once. The profile covers 280,000 or so distinct CDR3 sequences, with roughly 18% appearing a single time and 20% to 25% taken by the ten largest. Sequencing input: PBMCs or a T cell subset sorted from them (not recorded which). The receptors derive from a man younger than 30 who had mild COVID-19 (a few samples of this study predate the infection). Cell type and time point are not known.

The chain recombines TRBV4-1 with TRBJ2-1; TRBD2 is a possible D gene (5 bases). Trimming took off 3 bases at V and 0 bases at J, with 12 bases between the two ends. The CDR3 spans 16 residues. From germline, CDR1 is MGHRA and CDR2 YSYEKL. The CDR3 here is CASSHRTSSSYNEQFF. CDR3 sequence (DNA): TGCGCCAGCAGCCACCGGACTTCCAGCTCCTACAATGAGCAGTTCTTC.

A few counts support this clonotype. The V call is TRBV20-1, the J call TRBJ2-7, with D tentatively TRBD1 (5 bases). The CDR3 is made up of 13 amino acids. CDR1 is DFQATT, CDR2 SNEGSKA, per germline (reference sequence). Trimming took off 5 bases at V and 4 bases at J, with 15 bases between the two ends. The CDR3 nucleotides are TGCAGTGCTCGTCACGGACAAGATTACGAGCAGTACTTC. Protein product: CSARHGQDYEQYF.

This chain connects TRBV10-3 to TRBJ2-7, with D tentatively TRBD1 or TRBD2 (6 bases each). Germline loops: CDR1 ENHRY, CDR2 SYGVKD. This CDR3 is built from 13 residues. Deletions cut 4 bases from V and 2 bases from J, with 9 bases between. As DNA, the CDR3 is TGTGCCATCAGTGGGGGGGACACCTACGAGCAGTACGTC. Its translation: CAISGGDTYEQYV.

This clonotype was detected only a few times. The chain has TRBV3-1 and TRBJ2-7; TRBD1 matches 9 bases. CDR3 length: 16 amino acids. V gave up 3 bases and J gave up 7 bases; unmatched junction bases: 13. CDR1 LGHDT and CDR2 YNNKEL come from the germline V gene (reference sequence). CDR3 DNA sequence: TGTGCCAGCAGCCACAGGACAGGGGAACCCTTTGGGGAGCAGTACTTC. It specifies CASSHRTGEPFGEQYF.

The chain employs TRBV4-1 and TRBJ2-5; possible D gene TRBD1, 6 bases. CDR3 length equals 15 residues. Germline values: CDR1 MGHRA, CDR2 YSYEKL. Trimming cost V 3 bases and J 2 bases, with 13 bases left between them. CDR3 in DNA: TGCGCCAGCAGCCAGAGACAACAGGGACAAGAGACCCAGTACTTC. Translated, it gives CASSQRQQGQETQYF.

The gene calls are TRBV16 and TRBJ2-5; D not certain. V was clipped by 5 bases and J by 3 bases, with 4 bases between them. The CDR3 loop spans 11 amino acids. Germline CDR1 KGHSY, CDR2 FQNENV. The DNA for the CDR3 is TGTGCCAGCAGCTACAAAGAGACCCAGTACTTC. The encoded protein is CASSYKETQYF.

V usage is TRBV20-1 and J usage is TRBJ1-5, with 8 bases fitting TRBD1. The germline gives CDR1 DFQATT, CDR2 SNEGSKA (reference sequence). J lost 6 bases, V lost 3 bases, and 10 bases had no gene match. CDR3 length: 15 residues. The CDR3 DNA reads as TGCAGTGCTAGGTCGACAGGGGTCCCGTCTCAGCCCCAGCATTTT. It is translated as CSARSTGVPSQPQHF.

The chain recombines TRBV11-2 with TRBJ2-7, with D possibly being TRBD1 or TRBD2 (5 bases each). CDR1 is SGHAT and CDR2 is FQNNGV in the germline V gene. The CDR3 contains 15 residues. V was pared by 1 base and J by 11 bases, with 21 bases between. CDR3 sequence: CASSLAQGGFSIEYF. CDR3 DNA sequence: TGTGCCAGCAGCTTAGCGCAGGGCGGGTTTTCTATTGAGTACTTC.

This clonotype was observed a few times. The chain links TRBV18 to TRBJ2-7, with 7 nucleotides matching TRBD1. J was trimmed by 8 bases and V by 2 bases; bases with no gene match: 3. The CDR3 covers 12 residues. Germline lookup yields CDR1 KGHSH and CDR2 LQKENI. DNA for the CDR3: TGTGCCAGCTCACCAGAGGGGGCGCAGCAGTACTTC. Encoded protein: CASSPEGAQQYF.

V and J are TRBV4-3 and TRBJ2-1; 9 bases line up with TRBD2. CDR1 is LGHNA, CDR2 YSLEER, per germline. V was clipped by 1 base and J by 5 bases; unmatched bases: 9. The CDR3 runs to 17 residues. The CDR3 is CASSQVGASGADNEQFF. The CDR3 nucleotides read TGCGCCAGCAGCCAAGTCGGGGCTAGCGGGGCTGACAATGAGCAGTTCTTC.

In DNA form, the CDR3 reads TGTGCCACCGACTCCCCTGGGAAGAGCTACACCGGGGAGCTGTTTTTT. It codes for CATDSPGKSYTGELFF. V is TRBV6-1 and J is TRBJ2-2; D is undetermined. Per germline, CDR1 MNHNS and CDR2 SASEGT. The CDR3 is 16 residues long. Trimming stripped 10 bases from V and 3 bases from J, with 21 bases between.

This clonotype was detected only once. The chain links TRBV4-3 to TRBJ2-5; TRBD2 is a possible D gene (7 bases). In germline, CDR1 is LGHNA, CDR2 YSLEER. The ends were cut back, 3 bases at V and 4 bases at J, with 18 bases in the middle. The CDR3 has 16 residues. The CDR3 DNA sequence: TGCGCCAGCAGCCAGGACACCCCGGGGGGCGGAGAGACCCAGTACTTC. Protein sequence: CASSQDTPGGGETQYF.

V gene TRBV2 combines with J gene TRBJ2-7; 9 bases match TRBD1. The CDR3 covers 13 residues. Germline V gives CDR1 SNHLY, CDR2 FYNNEI. Trimming removed 6 bases from V and 5 bases from J; junction bases left unmatched: 5. The CDR3 sequence: CASSRDRDDEQYF. CDR3 bases: TGTGCCAGCAGCCGGGACAGGGACGACGAGCAGTACTTC.

The chain links TRBV11-2 to TRBJ2-3; 8 bases fit TRBD1. Germline CDR1 reads SGHAT; CDR2 reads FQNNGV. CDR3 size: 14 residues. The V segment lost 4 bases and the J segment 4 bases; nucleotides outside the gene matches: 4. CDR3 nucleotides: TGTGCCAGCAGCTACGGACAGGGCGCAGATACGCAGTATTTT. Protein sequence: CASSYGQGADTQYF.

This clonotype was seen a handful of times. The chain is built from TRBV4-3 and TRBJ1-2, with D maybe TRBD1 (6 bases). This CDR3 region has 16 residues. Germline assignment: CDR1 LGHNA and CDR2 YSLEER. V was cut by 1 base and J by 2 bases, with 14 bases left in between. CDR3 residues: CASSQATGYLNYGYTF. CDR3 sequence (DNA): TGCGCCAGCAGCCAAGCTACAGGGTATTTAAACTATGGCTACACCTTC.

This chain links TRBV5-1 with TRBJ2-1; D call uncertain. V was clipped by 0 bases and J by 5 bases, with 6 bases between them. Germline V gives CDR1 SGHRS, CDR2 YFSETQ. The CDR3 consists of 13 residues. CDR3 DNA sequence: TGCGCCAGCAGCTTGGATCGGAACAATGAGCAGTTCTTC. Protein: CASSLDRNNEQFF.

The sample holds a few counts of this clonotype. The chain recombines TRBV6-6 with TRBJ1-4; 7 bases are a match to TRBD1. Germline V gene lookup returns CDR1 MNHNY and CDR2 SVGAGI (reference sequence). Trimming at V came to 2 bases and at J to 6 bases, leaving 3 bases not matched to a gene. The CDR3 totals 14 residues. The CDR3 bases are TGTGCCAGCAGTTACCACCAGGGGGATGAAAAACTGTTTTTT. Protein sequence: CASSYHQGDEKLFF.

This clonotype was seen at least ten times. The chain has TRBV19 and TRBJ2-7; 7 bases are shared with TRBD1. Losses at the gene ends were 3 bases for V and 5 bases for J; bases not matched to a gene: 4. The CDR3 is made up of 13 amino acids. CDR1 is LNHDA and CDR2 is SQIVND in the germline V gene (reference sequence). The CDR3 loop reads CASSISTGNEQYF. CDR3 bases: TGTGCCAGTAGTATTTCGACAGGGAACGAGCAGTACTTC.

The chain is built from TRBV20-1 and TRBJ2-7, with D possibly called TRBD1 or TRBD2 (5 bases each). The CDR3 extends over 15 amino acids. The V end was cut by 7 bases, the J end by 1 base, with 20 bases between. Germline lookup yields CDR1 DFQATT and CDR2 SNEGSKA (reference sequence). CDR3 sequence: CSGVDFSEGSYEQYF. Here the CDR3 DNA reads TGCAGTGGGGTTGACTTTTCAGAGGGGTCCTACGAGCAGTACTTC.

The chain joins TRBV6-6 to TRBJ2-2; D gene unclear. The CDR3 loop spans 10 amino acids. The germline V gene encodes CDR1 MNHNY and CDR2 SVGAGI (reference sequence). V was clipped by 8 bases and J by 7 bases, with 5 bases between them. Here the CDR3 DNA reads TGTGCCAGCCTCGGCGGGGAGCTGTTTTTT. Its protein product is CASLGGELFF.

This clonotype was seen more than once but under ten times. One end of the junction fails to match germline, which may point to a read error. The chain is built from TRBV7-9 and TRBJ1-2; D is ambiguous. This CDR3 is 12 amino acids long. Germline CDR1 SEHNR, CDR2 FQNEAQ (reference sequence). As DNA, the CDR3 is TGTGCCAGCAGCTTAGAGGACGGCGTGCTGATCTTC. Encoded protein: CASSLEDGVLIF.

The table lists this clonotype with a count of one. DNA of the CDR3: TGTGCCACCAGTGAACCTTCGGGACAGGGATCTGGCTACACCTTC. Translated: CATSEPSGQGSGYTF. This sequence joins TRBV24-1 and TRBJ1-2; 9 bases align to TRBD1. CDR1 and CDR2 (germline): KGHDR, SFDVKD. This CDR3 has 15 amino acids. V gave up 4 bases and J gave up 7 bases; unmatched junction bases: 9.

Only a few counts were recorded for this clonotype. The gene calls are TRBV5-1 and TRBJ2-7, with D perhaps given as TRBD1 or TRBD2 (5 bases each). Germline-derived CDR1 and CDR2 are SGHRS and YFSETQ. This CDR3 spans 14 amino acids. With 0 bases removed from V and 3 bases from J, the gap between germline ends came to 10 bases. The CDR3 spells CASSLDGGGYEQYF. DNA for the CDR3: TGCGCCAGCAGCTTGGACGGTGGGGGCTACGAGCAGTACTTC.